The TCR beta chain described here comes from a study of T cells in Graves' hyperthyroidism and ophthalmopathy. General observations from the study: Appearing also in blood were most of the thyroid clonotypes expanded above 0.001.

From RNA transcripts, TCR beta CDR3 regions were amplified. Initially, a first-round RT-PCR of the TCR CDR3 employed the HTBI primer set. TCRdb re-derived calls from the multiplex PCR reads in MiXCR, one entry per CDR3 protein. Seen here are under 800,000 distinct CDR3 sequences, 11% to 15% observed once, and the top ten hold roughly 10%. This clonotype was detected ten times or more. The antigen remains undetermined. J lost 4 bases, V lost 7 bases, and 8 bases had no gene match. There are 14 residues in the CDR3. J is TRBJ2-7 and V is TRBV12-3 or TRBV12-4; 9 nucleotides line up with TRBD2. The receptor comes from a woman under 30 with Graves' hyperthyroidism. Material for sequencing was blood. The CDR3 coding sequence is TGTGCCAGCACCGTAGCGGGAGCGCCTTACGAGCAGTACTTC. This codes for CASTVAGAPYEQYF.